This TCR beta chain was sequenced in a study of chemoradiotherapy in HPV16-positive cancers. Study conclusions and caveats: Candidate HPV-specific clones and E7-related TCR motifs grew in tumor during treatment.

The data were produced by immunoSEQ multiplex PCR, yet TCRdb's version contains in-frame clones alone and is incomplete. Of roughly 1,500 clones in the sample, approximately 85% are singletons; the top ten hold about 5.8%. Details on this clone: Its antigen remains unknown.

CDR3 size: 13 residues. Germline V lookup: CDR1 SGHTA, CDR2 FQGNSA. Trimming cost V 4 bases and J 7 bases, with 13 bases left between them. The sequencing here drew on tumor tissue, taken from a patient who underwent chemoradiotherapy. This chain joins TRBV7-2 and TRBJ2-5, with D possibly matching TRBD1 (5 bases). This TCR was sampled from a human donor with HPV-associated anogenital cancer. In nucleotides, the CDR3 is TGTGCCAGCAGCTGGGGCAGGAGTGGGACCCAGTACTTC. This gives the protein CASSWGRSGTQYF.